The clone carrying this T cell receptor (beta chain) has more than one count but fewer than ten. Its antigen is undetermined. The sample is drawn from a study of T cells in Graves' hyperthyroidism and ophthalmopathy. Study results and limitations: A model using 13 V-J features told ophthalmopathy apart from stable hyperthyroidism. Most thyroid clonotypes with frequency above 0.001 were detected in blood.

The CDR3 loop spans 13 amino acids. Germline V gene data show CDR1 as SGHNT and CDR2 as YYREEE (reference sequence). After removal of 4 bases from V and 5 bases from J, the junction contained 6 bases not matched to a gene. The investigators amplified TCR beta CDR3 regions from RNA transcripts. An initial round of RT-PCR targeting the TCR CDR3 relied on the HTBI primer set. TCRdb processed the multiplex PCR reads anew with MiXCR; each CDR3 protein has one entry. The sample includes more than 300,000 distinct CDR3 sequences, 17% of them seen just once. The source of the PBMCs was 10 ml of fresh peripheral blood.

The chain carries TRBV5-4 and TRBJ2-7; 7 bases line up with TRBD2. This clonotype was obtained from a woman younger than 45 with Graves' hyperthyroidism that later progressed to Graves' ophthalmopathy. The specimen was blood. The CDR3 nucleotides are TGTGCCAGCAGCCTGCGGGAGACCGACGAGCAGTACTTC. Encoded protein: CASSLRETDEQYF.